What follows describes a single TCR beta chain. Generated by immunoSEQ multiplex PCR, the TCRdb table keeps only in-frame clones and is missing some. This table has about 160,000 clones, 88% appearing once. The donors were part of the validation cohort, which consisted of more than 90 subjects and was separate from the first cohort of about 650 subjects. V shed 4 bases, J shed 5 bases, and the junction held 3 bases outside the gene matches. The CDR3 covers 13 residues. Looked up from germline, CDR1 is SGHRS and CDR2 is YFSETQ. This entry comes from a study of cytomegalovirus exposure and HLA in healthy donors. Whole-study context: A subsequent analysis reported that the 120 validation repertoires were produced on the same platform that had also been used for the roughly 670 first-cohort repertoires.

The chain links TRBV5-1 to TRBJ1-1; 9 positions match TRBD1. Material for sequencing was PBMCs. The receptor was isolated from a man aged 18 to 30 in good health and CMV-seronegative. DNA for the CDR3: TGCGCCAGCAGCGAACAGGGGGCGACTGAAGCTTTCTTT. Translated: CASSEQGATEAFF.